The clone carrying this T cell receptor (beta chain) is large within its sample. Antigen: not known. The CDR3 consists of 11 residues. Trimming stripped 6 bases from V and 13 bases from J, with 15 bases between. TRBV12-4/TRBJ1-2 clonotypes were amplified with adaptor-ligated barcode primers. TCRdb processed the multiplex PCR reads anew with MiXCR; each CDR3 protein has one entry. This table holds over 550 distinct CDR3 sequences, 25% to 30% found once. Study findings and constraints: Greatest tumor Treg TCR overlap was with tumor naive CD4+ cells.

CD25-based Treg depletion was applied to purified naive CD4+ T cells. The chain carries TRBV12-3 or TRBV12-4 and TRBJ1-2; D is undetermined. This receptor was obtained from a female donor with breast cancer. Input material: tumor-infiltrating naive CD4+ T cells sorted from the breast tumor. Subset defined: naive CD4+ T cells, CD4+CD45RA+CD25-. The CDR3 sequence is CASSLGIGSTF. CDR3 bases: TGTGCCAGCAGCTTGGGTATCGGTTCCACCTTC.